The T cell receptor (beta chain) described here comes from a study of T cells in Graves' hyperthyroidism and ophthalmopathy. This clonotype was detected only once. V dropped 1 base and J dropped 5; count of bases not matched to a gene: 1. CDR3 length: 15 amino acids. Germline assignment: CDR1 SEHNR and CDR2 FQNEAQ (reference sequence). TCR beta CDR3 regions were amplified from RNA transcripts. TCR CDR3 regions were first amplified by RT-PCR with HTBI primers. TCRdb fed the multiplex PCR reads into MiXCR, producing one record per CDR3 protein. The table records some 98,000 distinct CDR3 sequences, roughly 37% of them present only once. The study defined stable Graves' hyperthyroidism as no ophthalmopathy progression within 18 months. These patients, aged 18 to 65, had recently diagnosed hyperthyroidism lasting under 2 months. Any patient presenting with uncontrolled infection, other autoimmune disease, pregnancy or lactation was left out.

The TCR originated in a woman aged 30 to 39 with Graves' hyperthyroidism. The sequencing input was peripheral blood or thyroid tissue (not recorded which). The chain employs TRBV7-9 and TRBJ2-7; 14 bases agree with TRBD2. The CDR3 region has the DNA TGTGCCAGCAGCTTAGTGGGACTAGCGGGAGACGAGCAGTACTTC. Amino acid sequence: CASSLVGLAGDEQYF. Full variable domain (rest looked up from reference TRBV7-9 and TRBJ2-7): DTGVSQNPRHKITKRGQNVTFRCDPISEHNRLYWYRQTLGQGPEFLTYFQNEAQLEKSRLLSDRFSAERPKGSFSTLEIQRTEQGDSAMYLCASSLVGLAGDEQYFGPGTRLTVT.